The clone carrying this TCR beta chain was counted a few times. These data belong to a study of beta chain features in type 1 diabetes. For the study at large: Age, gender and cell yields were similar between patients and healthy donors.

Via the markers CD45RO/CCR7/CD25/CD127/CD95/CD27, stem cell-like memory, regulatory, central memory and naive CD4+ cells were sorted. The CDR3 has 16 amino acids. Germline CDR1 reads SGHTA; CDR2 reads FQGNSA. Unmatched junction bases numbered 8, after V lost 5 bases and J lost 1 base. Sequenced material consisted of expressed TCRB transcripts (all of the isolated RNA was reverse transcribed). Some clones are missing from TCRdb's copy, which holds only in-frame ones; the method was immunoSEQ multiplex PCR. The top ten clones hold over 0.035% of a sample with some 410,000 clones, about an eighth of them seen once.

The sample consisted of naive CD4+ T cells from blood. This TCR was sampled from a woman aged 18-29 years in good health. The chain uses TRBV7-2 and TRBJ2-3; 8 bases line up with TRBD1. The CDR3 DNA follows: TGTGCCAGCAGCCCCCGGACAGGGTCGGGCACAGATACGCAGTATTTT. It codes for CASSPRTGSGTDTQYF.